One and the same sample provided the 29 T cell receptor beta chains below, sequenced in a study of blood T cells in healthy people across ages. Together with a sample-barcoded 5' primer, a J-beta primer mix was included in a second PCR lasting roughly 6 to 12 cycles. TCRdb re-called the 5' RACE reads with MiXCR, one entry per CDR3 protein. Seen here are 800,000 to 950,000 distinct CDR3 sequences, roughly 28% observed once, and the top ten hold roughly 10%. These same records also appear under a second study, on T cells of mothers and their children.

The sample was blood. The receptors come from a woman between 40 and 55 years old in good health.

This clonotype was observed many times. V is TRBV12-3 or TRBV12-4 and J is TRBJ2-7; 9 nucleotides match TRBD2. The V gene end was trimmed by 7 bases and the J gene end by 2 bases; junction bases not matched to a gene: 12. The CDR3 length is 16 residues. The CDR3 DNA follows: TGTGCCAGCACTGACACCGGGACTAGCCGCCCCTACGAGCAGTACTTC. This codes for CASTDTGTSRPYEQYF.

This clonotype was picked up many times. This chain links TRBV12-3 or TRBV12-4 with TRBJ2-5, with D maybe TRBD2 (6 bases). The CDR3 consists of 14 residues. Trimming stripped 5 bases from V and 1 base from J, with 11 bases between. CDR3 in amino acids: CASSLPGSQETQYF. The CDR3 DNA sequence: TGTGCCAGCAGTCTACCCGGGAGCCAAGAGACCCAGTACTTC.

This clonotype was seen a few times. This chain links TRBV29-1 with TRBJ2-5; D possibly corresponds to TRBD1 (6 bases). The CDR3 has 13 residues. V was trimmed by 3 bases and J by 11 bases, leaving 19 bases between them. From germline, CDR1 is SQVTM and CDR2 ANQGSEA. CDR3 DNA: TGCAGCGTTGAGATACAGGGTGAGGGTGAGCAGTACTTC. Translating gives CSVEIQGEGEQYF.

The chain joins TRBV9 to TRBJ2-5, with 7 nucleotides matching TRBD1. J gave up 5 bases and V 5 bases, and 12 bases lay outside the gene matches. The CDR3 runs 15 residues. Per the germline V gene, CDR1 is SGDLS and CDR2 is YYNGEE. CDR3 in amino acids: CASSEGTAVPETQYF. The DNA of the CDR3 is TGTGCCAGCAGTGAGGGGACAGCGGTTCCGGAGACCCAGTACTTC. Full variable domain (outside the CDR3, taken from reference TRBV9 and TRBJ2-5): DSGVTQTPKHLITATGQRVTLRCSPRSGDLSVYWYQQSLDQGLQFLIQYYNGEERAKGNILERFSAQQFPDLHSELNLSSLELGDSALYFCASSEGTAVPETQYFGPGTRLLVL.

The chain employs TRBV6-2 or TRBV6-3 and TRBJ1-1; 8 bases agree with TRBD1. Losses at the gene ends were 8 bases for V and 6 bases for J; bases not matched to a gene: 8. The CDR3 spans 13 residues. The germline V gene has CDR1 MNHEY and CDR2 SVGEGT. The CDR3 nucleotides are TGTGCCAGCGGGGACAGGCCTAGCCCTGAAGCTTTCTTT. This translates into CASGDRPSPEAFF.

In its sample, this clonotype was seen many times. The chain joins TRBV12-3 or TRBV12-4 to TRBJ1-1; D remains unclear. The CDR3 sequence is 12 residues long. Trimming took 3 bases from V and 0 from J, leaving 2 bases between them. This chain's CDR3 is CASSFLNTEAFF. DNA of the CDR3: TGTGCCAGCAGTTTCTTGAACACTGAAGCTTTCTTT.

This clonotype was detected only a few times. This chain connects TRBV7-2 to TRBJ2-3; D may be TRBD1 (5 bases). CDR1 is SGHTA and CDR2 is FQGNSA in the germline V gene. The CDR3 sequence is 16 residues long. Between the trimmed V and J ends, which lost 1 base and 2 bases, there was a span of 13 bases. In nucleotides, the CDR3 is TGTGCCAGCAGCTTAGTGTGGCAGGGCGCCACAGATACGCAGTATTTT. Protein product: CASSLVWQGATDTQYF.

This clonotype was detected only a few times. The V and J genes are TRBV29-1 and TRBJ1-6, with TRBD1 matching over 7 bases. Looked up from germline, CDR1 is SQVTM and CDR2 is ANQGSEA. V trimming: 8 bases; J trimming: 7 bases; junction bases outside the gene matches: 8. There are 13 residues in the CDR3. The chain's CDR3 is CSPPQGGNSPLHF. The CDR3 DNA is TGCAGCCCTCCGCAGGGGGGAAATTCACCCCTCCACTTT.

In this sample, this clonotype turned up a few times. The chain employs TRBV5-1 and TRBJ1-3; no definite D call. The CDR3 is made up of 14 amino acids. The V gene's germline CDR1 is SGHRS and CDR2 YFSETQ. Trimming took off 4 bases at V and 4 bases at J, with 12 bases between the two ends. The CDR3 coding sequence is TGCGCCAGCAGCCCTCAGCAGGAGGGAAACACCATATATTTT. Amino acids: CASSPQQEGNTIYF.

The chain combines TRBV7-9 with TRBJ1-1; TRBD1 aligns across 9 bases. V dropped 5 bases and J dropped 2; count of bases not matched to a gene: 6. The CDR3 spans 15 residues. Germline V gene data show CDR1 as SEHNR and CDR2 as FQNEAQ (reference sequence). The DNA of the CDR3 is TGTGCCAGCAGCCCTAAGGGACAGGGAAACACTGAAGCTTTCTTT. Amino acid sequence: CASSPKGQGNTEAFF.

This clonotype has more than one count but fewer than ten. This chain uses TRBV12-3 or TRBV12-4 with TRBJ1-1, with D possibly being TRBD1 (6 bases). The CDR3 sequence is 15 residues long. The germline V and J ends were trimmed by 5 bases and 4 bases, with 17 bases remaining between them. CDR3 amino acids: CASSTTPGTSTEAFF. The CDR3, as DNA: TGTGCCAGCAGTACGACGCCCGGGACAAGCACTGAAGCTTTCTTT.

This clonotype was counted between two and nine times. The chain uses TRBV12-3 or TRBV12-4 and TRBJ2-1; D assignment may be TRBD1 or TRBD2 (5 bases each). The V gene lost 2 bases and the J gene lost 0 bases, with 14 bases spanning the gap. This CDR3 comprises 17 residues. In nucleotides, the CDR3 is TGTGCCAGCAGTTTACGGGTGTGGGGGAGCTCCTACAATGAGCAGTTCTTC. Encoded protein: CASSLRVWGSSYNEQFF.

This clonotype has only a few counts. This chain uses TRBV7-3 with TRBJ2-1; 10 bases agree with TRBD2. The CDR3 has 15 residues. Germline CDR1 is SGHTA and CDR2 is FQGTGA. V dropped 5 bases and J dropped 2; count of bases not matched to a gene: 3. The CDR3 DNA is TGTGCCAGCAGCCAGGGACTAGCGACCTACAATGAGCAGTTCTTC. It translates to CASSQGLATYNEQFF.

This clonotype was seen ten or more times. The chain uses TRBV24-1 and TRBJ2-7; TRBD2 is a possible D gene (6 bases). The CDR3 contains 13 residues. Per germline, CDR1 KGHDR and CDR2 SFDVKD. V was shortened by 4 bases and J by 5 bases, with 11 bases between the two germline ends. CDR3 in amino acids: CATSDGGRNEQYF. The CDR3 coding sequence is TGTGCCACCAGTGACGGGGGACGTAACGAGCAGTACTTC.

This clonotype showed up many times. The rearrangement links TRBV10-3 to TRBJ2-3; D uncertain. The CDR3 consists of 13 residues. Germline-derived CDR1 and CDR2 are ENHRY and SYGVKD. V lost 4 bases, J lost 2 bases, and 7 bases lay in between. The CDR3 coding sequence is TGTGCCATCAGTGCCGGTTACACAGATACGCAGTATTTT. Its protein product is CAISAGYTDTQYF.

This clonotype was detected a few times. This rearrangement joins TRBV20-1 to TRBJ2-1, with 9 bases lining up with TRBD1. V dropped 0 bases and J dropped 7; count of bases not matched to a gene: 7. The CDR3 extends over 15 amino acids. Germline loops: CDR1 DFQATT, CDR2 SNEGSKA (reference sequence). The CDR3 here is CSARDSGTGKNEQFF. The CDR3 DNA reads TGCAGTGCTAGAGATTCCGGGACAGGGAAGAATGAGCAGTTCTTC.

V usage is TRBV2 and J usage is TRBJ1-3, with no clear D. This CDR3 has 14 residues. V lost 7 bases to trimming and J lost 3 bases, with 13 bases between them. Germline V gene lookup returns CDR1 SNHLY and CDR2 FYNNEI. Here the CDR3 reads CASNYGRGGNTIYF. The CDR3 DNA reads as TGTGCCAGCAATTACGGACGGGGTGGAAACACCATATATTTT.

This clonotype was seen ten or more times. The chain recombines TRBV9 with TRBJ2-1; D unclear. The CDR3 runs 14 residues. The germline V and J ends were trimmed by 0 bases and 2 bases, with 6 bases remaining between them. Germline values: CDR1 SGDLS, CDR2 YYNGEE. CDR3 amino acids: CASSVGGTYNEQFF. CDR3 nucleotides: TGTGCCAGCAGCGTAGGTGGGACCTACAATGAGCAGTTCTTC.

The chain couples TRBV19 to TRBJ2-7, with D perhaps TRBD1 (6 bases). Deletions cut 1 base from V and 3 bases from J, with 13 bases between. CDR1 is LNHDA and CDR2 is SQIVND in the germline V gene (reference sequence). This CDR3 spans 15 amino acids. CDR3 region: CASSIGGQGHYEQYF. Here the CDR3 DNA reads TGTGCCAGTAGTATAGGGGGACAAGGACACTACGAGCAGTACTTC.

Many counts were recorded for this clonotype. The chain is built from TRBV10-3 and TRBJ2-3, with D uncertain. The CDR3 sequence is 14 residues long. Germline V CDR1 and CDR2: ENHRY, SYGVKD. Trimming took off 2 bases at V and 0 bases at J, with 6 bases between the two ends. The DNA of the CDR3 is TGTGCCATCAGTGAGGGGATTAGCACAGATACGCAGTATTTT. Amino acids: CAISEGISTDTQYF.

Comment on this clonotype: A single base separates this from a much larger clone, so it may be a read error. The gene calls are TRBV5-1 and TRBJ1-5; perhaps TRBD1 as D (5 bases). The CDR3 runs to 14 residues. The germline CDR1 and CDR2 sequences are SGHRS and YFSETQ. DNA of the CDR3: TGCGCCAGCGGCTTGGGGACCGGGCCGCAGCCCCAGCATTTT. Protein sequence: CASGLGTGPQPQHF. The full variable domain, its missing parts supplied by reference TRBV5-1 and TRBJ1-5, is KAGVTQTPRYLIKTRGQQVTLSCSPISGHRSVSWYQQTPGQGLQFLFEYFSETQRNKGNFPGRFSGRQFSNSRSEMNVSTLELGDSALYLCASGLGTGPQPQHFGDGTRLSIL.

This clonotype has a handful of counts. This chain connects TRBV20-1 to TRBJ1-2; no reliable D call. The germline CDR1 and CDR2 sequences are DFQATT and SNEGSKA (reference sequence). The length of the CDR3 is 12 residues. The V end lost 3 bases, the J end lost 1 base, and 6 bases lay between the germline ends. In DNA form, the CDR3 reads TGCAGTGCTAGTCAGGATAACTATGGCTACACCTTC. The encoded protein is CSASQDNYGYTF.

The chain is built from TRBV5-1 and TRBJ2-1; 8 bases are a match to TRBD2. The CDR3 extends over 15 amino acids. CDR1 is SGHRS and CDR2 is YFSETQ in the germline V gene. V shed 5 bases, J shed 0 bases, and the junction held 4 bases outside the gene matches. CDR3 sequence: CASRPLAGSYNEQFF. The CDR3 bases are TGCGCCAGCAGGCCCCTAGCGGGCTCCTACAATGAGCAGTTCTTC.

This clonotype is labeled medium-sized. The J gene is TRBJ2-6, the V gene TRBV29-1; maybe TRBD2 (5 bases). The V end lost 4 bases, the J end lost 0 bases, and 10 bases lay between the germline ends. The CDR3 has 15 amino acids. Germline assignment: CDR1 SQVTM and CDR2 ANQGSEA. The CDR3 DNA sequence: TGCAGCGTTGCCAGCGGATCCTCTGGGGCCAACGTCCTGACTTTC. This gives the protein CSVASGSSGANVLTF.

Comment on this clonotype: With a much larger clone just one base away, this may be a read error. The chain links TRBV7-6 to TRBJ1-5; 8 nucleotides agree with TRBD1. The germline V gene has CDR1 SGHVS and CDR2 FNYEAQ. The CDR3 length is 15 residues. This CDR3 reads CASSGQGNSDQPQHF. CDR3 DNA sequence: TGTGCCAGCAGCGGACAGGGAAATAGCGATCAGCCCCAGCATTTT.

This chain connects TRBV7-2 to TRBJ1-1; tentatively, D is TRBD1 (5 bases). V was pared by 1 base and J by 4 bases, with 10 bases between. In germline, CDR1 is SGHTA, CDR2 FQGNSA. The CDR3 is made up of 14 amino acids. The CDR3 nucleotides are TGTACCAGCAGCTTAGTTGGAGGGACCACTGAAGCTTTCTTT. It codes for CTSSLVGGTTEAFF. The complete variable domain, with remaining parts taken from reference TRBV7-2 and TRBJ1-1, reads GAGVSQSPSNKVTEKGKDVELRCDPISGHTALYWYRQSLGQGLEFLIYFQGNSAPDKSGLPSDRFSAERTGGSVSTLTIQRTQQEDSAVYLCTSSLVGGTTEAFFGQGTRLTVV.

This clonotype was seen once. An end of the junction differs from the germline gene, which may be a read error. CDR3 region: CASSFLNLNTGAFF. CDR3 in DNA: TGTGCCAGCAGTTTCCTAAATTTGAACACTGGAGCTTTCTTT. The chain joins TRBV27 to TRBJ1-1; no reliable D call. The CDR3 loop spans 14 amino acids. Germline values: CDR1 MNHEY, CDR2 SMNVEV (reference sequence).

This clonotype has at least ten counts. The chain uses TRBV10-3 and TRBJ1-5; D possibly corresponds to TRBD1 (5 bases). V was clipped by 10 bases and J by 1 base, with 14 bases between them. This CDR3 is 14 amino acids long. The germline gives CDR1 ENHRY, CDR2 SYGVKD. The CDR3 bases are TGTGCCAGCCGGGGGGAACGGAGCAATCAGCCCCAGCATTTT. This codes for CASRGERSNQPQHF.

This clonotype has ten or more counts. The chain combines TRBV4-1 with TRBJ1-2, with 8 bases aligning to TRBD1. This CDR3 has 16 amino acids. The germline V gene encodes CDR1 MGHRA and CDR2 YSYEKL. J was trimmed by 5 bases and V by 0 bases; bases with no gene match: 8. The CDR3 spells CASSQDKRTGWYGYTF. The CDR3 DNA reads TGCGCCAGCAGCCAAGATAAAAGGACAGGGTGGTATGGCTACACCTTC.